The 29 T cell receptor beta chains given below trace back to one sample, sequenced in a study of T cell repertoires in cytomegalovirus infection. TCRdb used MiXCR to reprocess the reads, holding one entry per CDR3 protein. The table has roughly 320,000 distinct CDR3 sequences, 8% to 10% seen once. The sequenced sample was PBMCs. The receptors originated from a human donor in good health (CMV status not recorded). Some clones in this sample may be carry-over from other donors' samples.

Many counts were recorded for this clonotype. The gene calls are TRBV11-1 and TRBJ2-3; possible D gene TRBD2, 6 bases. The CDR3 is 16 residues long. CDR1 and CDR2 from the germline V gene are SGHAT and FQDESV (reference sequence). V dropped 1 base and J dropped 2 bases, with 13 bases sitting between them. The DNA for the CDR3 is TGTGCCAGCAGCTTAGGACTAGGGGCAGACACAGATACGCAGTATTTT. This translates into CASSLGLGADTDTQYF. Looking up the rest from reference TRBV11-1 and TRBJ2-3 gives the full variable domain: EAEVAQSPRYKITEKSQAVAFWCDPISGHATLYWYRQILGQGPELLVQFQDESVVDDSQLPKDRFSAERLKGVDSTLKIQPAELGDSAMYLCASSLGLGADTDTQYFGPGTRLTVL.

This clonotype came up many times. This chain joins TRBV12-3 or TRBV12-4 and TRBJ1-2, with a weak D call TRBD1 (5 bases). This CDR3 is 13 amino acids long. With 7 bases removed from V and 2 bases from J, the gap between germline ends came to 11 bases. CDR3 sequence (DNA): TGTGCCAGCACCTGGGGACCGAACTATGGCTACACCTTC. Its translation: CASTWGPNYGYTF.

This clonotype was picked up many times. The V call is TRBV7-2, the J call TRBJ1-1, with D tentatively TRBD1 (5 bases). The CDR3 runs to 15 residues. Trimming took 1 base from V and 3 from J, leaving 12 bases between them. Germline CDR1 reads SGHTA; CDR2 reads FQGNSA. CDR3 sequence reads: CASSLDEGFYTEAFF. For the CDR3, the DNA is TGTGCCAGCAGCTTAGATGAGGGGTTTTACACTGAAGCTTTCTTT.

The chain combines TRBV19 with TRBJ1-5; a possible D gene is TRBD1 (6 bases). The CDR3 loop spans 16 amino acids. V was shortened by 3 bases and J by 0 bases, with 12 bases between the two germline ends. In germline, CDR1 is LNHDA, CDR2 SQIVND (reference sequence). The CDR3 nucleotides are TGTGCCAGTAGTATCCTGACAGGCTATAGCAATCAGCCCCAGCATTTT. Translated, it gives CASSILTGYSNQPQHF.

The chain couples TRBV7-2 to TRBJ1-6; 7 positions agree with TRBD1. The CDR3 has 13 residues. Germline trimming cut 3 bases from V and 10 bases from J; bases unmatched to any gene: 3. The germline gives CDR1 SGHTA, CDR2 FQGNSA. CDR3 in amino acids: CASSFRGYSPLHF. Here the CDR3 DNA reads TGTGCCAGCAGCTTCAGGGGGTACTCACCCCTCCACTTT.

This clonotype was picked up many times. V is TRBV27 and J is TRBJ2-2, with D perhaps matching TRBD1 (6 bases). The germline V and J ends were trimmed by 3 bases and 2 bases, with 13 bases remaining between them. Germline lookup yields CDR1 MNHEY and CDR2 SMNVEV (reference sequence). The CDR3 is made up of 16 amino acids. This CDR3 is CASSFRGIGNTGELFF. In DNA form, the CDR3 reads TGTGCCAGCAGTTTTAGGGGGATCGGAAACACCGGGGAGCTGTTTTTT.

This clonotype occurred many times. The rearrangement links TRBV6-6 to TRBJ2-6; D is unresolved. V lost 5 bases, J lost 4 bases, and 9 bases lay in between. Germline V gene sequence: CDR1 MNHNY, CDR2 SVGAGI (reference sequence). This CDR3 has 14 amino acids. The CDR3 bases are TGTGCCAGCAGTCTCGGGCTCGGGGCCAACGTCCTGACTTTC. As protein: CASSLGLGANVLTF.

This clonotype has at least ten counts. The V gene is TRBV4-1, the J gene TRBJ2-1; 11 bases agree with TRBD1. The V segment lost 1 base and the J segment 7 bases; nucleotides outside the gene matches: 18. Germline CDR1 reads MGHRA; CDR2 reads YSYEKL. The length of the CDR3 is 20 residues. CDR3 sequence reads: CASSQGRLGQGAIPWNEQFF. In nucleotides, the CDR3 is TGCGCCAGCAGCCAAGGCCGCCTCGGACAGGGGGCTATTCCCTGGAATGAGCAGTTCTTC.

This clonotype was observed many times. The chain employs TRBV7-3 and TRBJ1-2; D may be TRBD1 (6 bases). The CDR3 is made up of 14 amino acids. V was trimmed by 5 bases and J by 4 bases, leaving 14 bases between them. Germline CDR1 reads SGHTA; CDR2 reads FQGTGA. CDR3 in DNA: TGTGCCAGCAGCCCTGTGGGGGGCACCTATGGCTACACCTTC. This encodes CASSPVGGTYGYTF.

This clonotype was recorded at least ten times. The V gene is TRBV5-4, the J gene TRBJ2-3; possibly TRBD1 for D (5 bases). Between the trimmed V and J ends, which lost 5 bases and 5 bases, there was a span of 18 bases. The V gene's germline CDR1 is SGHNT and CDR2 YYREEE (reference sequence). The CDR3 totals 15 residues. The chain's CDR3 is CASSHRGPQGDTQYF. The DNA of the CDR3 is TGTGCCAGCAGTCATAGAGGACCCCAGGGAGATACGCAGTATTTT.

The table lists this clonotype with many counts. The chain carries TRBV7-2 and TRBJ2-7; D remains unclear. CDR3 length equals 13 residues. V was cut by 2 bases and J by 5 bases, with 10 bases left in between. The germline V gene encodes CDR1 SGHTA and CDR2 FQGNSA. CDR3 residues: CASSLKGINEQYF. The DNA of the CDR3 is TGTGCCAGCAGCTTAAAGGGTATTAACGAGCAGTACTTC.

This clonotype was detected many times. The gene calls are TRBV12-3 or TRBV12-4 and TRBJ2-3; the D gene is possibly TRBD2 (5 bases). This CDR3 has 15 amino acids. The V and J ends lost 6 bases and 7 bases respectively, with 20 bases between them. The DNA for the CDR3 is TGTGCCAGCAGGGACCAGGACTCGGCCTTTTATACGCAGTATTTT. It encodes CASRDQDSAFYTQYF.

The sample holds many counts of this clonotype. The chain employs TRBV5-4 and TRBJ2-7; the D is unclear. CDR1 SGHNT and CDR2 YYREEE come from the germline V gene (reference sequence). V shed 3 bases and J shed 5 bases, with 30 bases lying between them. The CDR3 consists of 19 residues. Here the CDR3 DNA reads TGTGCCAGCAGCTACCTTCCCCCGAAGACGAAAATGTTCGCCCACGAGCAGTACGTC. Its translation: CASSYLPPKTKMFAHEQYV.

This clonotype was detected ten times or more. V usage is TRBV5-1 and J usage is TRBJ1-1; TRBD1 matches 12 bases. This CDR3 comprises 19 residues. The V and J ends lost 0 bases and 4 bases, in that order; junction bases with no gene match: 13. Germline values: CDR1 SGHRS, CDR2 YFSETQ. The DNA of the CDR3 is TGCGCCAGCAGCTTGGCTAATTTCGGGACAGGGGGCCAGAGCACTGAAGCTTTCTTT. It encodes CASSLANFGTGGQSTEAFF.

At least ten counts were recorded for this clonotype. Written as DNA, the CDR3 is TGTGCCAGCAGCCCCTCCGGGGGAACGCAGTATTTT. Protein: CASSPSGGTQYF. V usage is TRBV14 and J usage is TRBJ2-3; a possible D gene is TRBD2 (6 bases). Germline V CDR1 and CDR2: SGHDN, FVKESK. The V end was cut by 4 bases, the J end by 9 bases, with 11 bases between. The length of the CDR3 is 12 residues.

The chain is built from TRBV20-1 and TRBJ2-2; D call uncertain. The CDR3 sequence is 10 residues long. CDR1 is DFQATT, CDR2 SNEGSKA, per germline (reference sequence). The V and J ends lost 6 bases and 8 bases respectively, with 7 bases between them. In DNA form, the CDR3 reads TGCAGTGCCCTCAGGGGGGAGCTGTTTTTT. Translation: CSALRGELFF.

This clonotype was seen many times. J is TRBJ2-2 and V is TRBV7-2; 14 bases are shared with TRBD2. V dropped 6 bases and J dropped 4; count of bases not matched to a gene: 4. The CDR3 is 16 amino acids. Germline V gives CDR1 SGHTA, CDR2 FQGNSA. The CDR3 region has the DNA TGTGCCAGCAGGAGGACTAGCGGGGGGTTCACCGGGGAGCTGTTTTTT. Protein product: CASRRTSGGFTGELFF.

As regards this clonotype: A much larger clone lies a single base off, so this may be a read error. The chain uses TRBV20-1 and TRBJ2-6; a weak D match, TRBD2 (5 bases). V was pared by 5 bases and J by 0 bases, with 14 bases between. CDR3 length equals 16 residues. Germline V gene data show CDR1 as DFQATT and CDR2 as SNEGSKA (reference sequence). In DNA form, the CDR3 reads TGCAGTGCTGCGACACCCCGGGGCTCTGGGGCCAACGTCCTGACTTTC. It yields the protein CSAATPRGSGANVLTF.

There are many counts of this clonotype. The chain combines TRBV20-1 with TRBJ1-1; D is undetermined. Trimming removed 0 bases from V and 0 bases from J, with 8 bases in between. The germline CDR1 and CDR2 sequences are DFQATT and SNEGSKA (reference sequence). The CDR3 runs 14 residues. Here the CDR3 reads CSAREQLMNTEAFF. In DNA form, the CDR3 reads TGCAGTGCTAGAGAACAGCTTATGAACACTGAAGCTTTCTTT.

The genes are TRBV20-1 and TRBJ2-3, with 9 bases identical to TRBD2. The junction had 7 bases not matched to a gene; V was cut back by 3 bases and J by 0 bases. The CDR3 consists of 16 residues. CDR1 DFQATT and CDR2 SNEGSKA come from the germline V gene (reference sequence). The CDR3 region is CSASSGGIRSTDTQYF. The CDR3 DNA is TGCAGTGCTAGCAGCGGGGGGATCAGGAGCACAGATACGCAGTATTTT.

This clonotype was counted between two and nine times. This sequence joins TRBV11-1 and TRBJ1-1, with D unresolved. V shed 4 bases and J shed 1 base, with 16 bases lying between them. The germline V gene encodes CDR1 SGHAT and CDR2 FQDESV (reference sequence). This CDR3 has 16 amino acids. CDR3 nucleotides: TGTGCCAGCAGCTATCGCGGAGCGGGCCCGAACACTGAAGCTTTCTTT. Its protein product is CASSYRGAGPNTEAFF.

The sample holds many counts of this clonotype. J is TRBJ2-3 and V is TRBV7-8; a possible D gene is TRBD1 (6 bases). V was shortened by 2 bases and J by 3 bases, with 15 bases between the two germline ends. The CDR3 is made up of 16 amino acids. The germline gives CDR1 SGHVS, CDR2 FQNEAQ. The CDR3 here is CASSLKTGRGTDTQYF. In DNA form, the CDR3 reads TGTGCCAGCAGCTTAAAGACAGGACGTGGGACAGATACGCAGTATTTT.

At least ten counts were recorded for this clonotype. The chain links TRBV19 to TRBJ2-1, with D possibly TRBD2 on 5 matching bases. The CDR3 covers 15 residues. Trimming shortened V by 4 bases and J by 8 bases, and 18 bases separated the two germline ends. Germline V gives CDR1 LNHDA, CDR2 SQIVND (reference sequence). The CDR3 reads CASSTRRGFVDEQFF. The CDR3 DNA reads TGTGCCAGTAGTACCCGTCGCGGGTTCGTTGATGAGCAGTTCTTC.

This clonotype was found many times. The chain joins TRBV20-1 to TRBJ2-7, with D maybe TRBD1 (6 bases). This CDR3 has 12 amino acids. V shed 7 bases and J shed 5 bases, with 15 bases lying between them. Germline V lookup: CDR1 DFQATT, CDR2 SNEGSKA (reference sequence). The CDR3 DNA follows: TGCAGTGTTCAGGGGATTAACAACGAGCAGTACTTC. It yields the protein CSVQGINNEQYF.

This clonotype showed up many times. The chain joins TRBV6-2 or TRBV6-3 to TRBJ1-2, with D possibly being TRBD1 (6 bases). Germline values: CDR1 MNHEY, CDR2 SVGEGT. V was clipped by 6 bases and J by 4 bases, with 15 bases between them. CDR3 length: 14 residues. The CDR3 DNA reads as TGTGCCAGCAGAAGGAAAGGACAGTTCTATGGCTACACCTTC. Its translation is CASRRKGQFYGYTF.

This clonotype was observed a single time. This sequence joins TRBV7-3 and TRBJ2-3; 9 bases agree with TRBD1. This CDR3 is 17 amino acids long. The germline V gene encodes CDR1 SGHTA and CDR2 FQGTGA. Trimming at V came to 0 bases and at J to 4 bases, leaving 8 bases not matched to a gene. CDR3 sequence (DNA): TGTGCCAGCAGCTTAACCCGGCCGGGACAGGGTGCAGATACGCAGTATTTT. Encoded protein: CASSLTRPGQGADTQYF.

This clonotype was counted ten times or more. The CDR3 bases are TGTGCCAGCAGTTTCCTCGGAGCGGGGGGCCCGTCCACGCAGTATTTT. Translation gives CASSFLGAGGPSTQYF. The genes are TRBV28 and TRBJ2-3; 9 nucleotides align to TRBD2. CDR3 length: 16 residues. CDR1 and CDR2 from the germline V gene are MDHEN and SYDVKM. V lost 3 bases, J lost 9 bases, and 13 bases stayed unmatched.

This clonotype was seen at least ten times. The chain couples TRBV6-5 to TRBJ2-1, with TRBD1 as a possible D gene (6 bases). Per germline, CDR1 MNHEY and CDR2 SVGAGI. This CDR3 contains 14 residues. Trimming shortened V by 3 bases and J by 2 bases, and 8 bases separated the two germline ends. CDR3 nucleotide sequence: TGTGCCAGCAGTTATGAGGGGGCCTACAATGAGCAGTTCTTC. It yields the protein CASSYEGAYNEQFF.

This clonotype appeared many times. CDR3: CASSRRRPGTSGGALDTGELFF. Here the CDR3 DNA reads TGTGCCAGCAGTCGTCGTCGTCCCGGGACTAGCGGGGGGGCTCTAGACACCGGGGAGCTGTTTTTT. This chain links TRBV12-3 or TRBV12-4 with TRBJ2-2, with TRBD2 matching 16 bases. The CDR3 runs to 22 residues. V dropped 5 bases and J dropped 3; count of bases not matched to a gene: 18.